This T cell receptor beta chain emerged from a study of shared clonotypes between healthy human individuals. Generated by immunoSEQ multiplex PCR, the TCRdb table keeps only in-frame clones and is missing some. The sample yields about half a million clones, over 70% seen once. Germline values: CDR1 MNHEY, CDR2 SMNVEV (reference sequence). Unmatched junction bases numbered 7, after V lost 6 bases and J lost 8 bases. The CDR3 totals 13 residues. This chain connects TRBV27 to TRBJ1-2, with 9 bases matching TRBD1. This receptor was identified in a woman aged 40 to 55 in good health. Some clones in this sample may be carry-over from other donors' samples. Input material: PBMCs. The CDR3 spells CASSRTGGRGYTF. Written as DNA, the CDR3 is TGTGCCAGCAGCCGTACAGGGGGCCGGGGCTACACCTTC.